Listed below are T cell receptor beta chains from one sample, sequenced in a study of Graves' ophthalmopathy and Graves' hyperthyroidism. TCRdb called the multiplex PCR reads again in MiXCR, with one record for every CDR3 protein. There are 400,000 to 450,000 distinct CDR3 sequences in the sample; more than 20% occur only once, and around 3.2% lies in the top ten. Sequencing was performed on peripheral blood. All receptors come from a woman between 18 and 29 years old with stable Graves' hyperthyroidism. Each CDR3 is given with its conserved first and last residue. A D gene is named only where the DNA matches it firmly. Some rows have no size entry. The others give once, few or many, or a class for an expanded clone.

v_call	j_call	d_call	clone_size	cdr3_aa	cdr3_nt
TRBV7-9	TRBJ2-2	NA	many	CASSLTAGTGELFF	TGTGCCAGCAGCTTAACGGCCGGCACCGGGGAGCTGTTTTTT
TRBV11-1	TRBJ2-3	NA	few	CASRRTGWLNTQYF	TGTGCCAGCAGACGCACTGGTTGGTTGAATACGCAGTATTTT
TRBV5-1	TRBJ1-1	NA	many	CASSLGGRQGAEAFF	TGCGCCAGCAGCTTGGGGGGTCGGCAGGGCGCTGAAGCTTTCTTT
TRBV29-1	TRBJ1-2	NA	many	CSVTKQGYGYTF	TGCAGCGTTACGAAACAAGGCTATGGCTACACCTTC
TRBV12-5	TRBJ1-2	TRBD1	many	CASGRQTGAIYGYTF	TGTGCTAGTGGTCGGCAGACAGGGGCGATCTATGGCTACACCTTC
TRBV7-3	TRBJ2-2	NA	many	CASSLQGRSTGELFF	TGTGCCAGCAGCTTACAGGGGAGGAGCACCGGGGAGCTGTTTTTT
TRBV12-3/TRBV12-4	TRBJ2-5	TRBD2	many	CASSPGGGLAGIETQYF	TGTGCCAGCAGCCCCGGCGGAGGACTAGCGGGGATAGAGACCCAGTACTTC
TRBV28	TRBJ2-4	NA	many	CASSTGDRLKNIKYF	TGTGCCAGCAGTACCGGGGACCGCCTCAAAAACATTAAGTACTTC
TRBV19	TRBJ2-4	NA	NA	CASSVRGMGKNIQYF	TGTGCCAGTAGTGTCAGGGGAATGGGCAAAAACATTCAGTACTTC
TRBV6-5	TRBJ2-5	NA	NA	CASSYGGPQETQYF	TGTGCCAGCAGTTATGGGGGTCCTCAAGAGACCCAGTACTTC
TRBV7-8	TRBJ1-1	NA	NA	CASSLGGGVWHAEAFF	TGTGCCAGCAGCTTAGGGGGGGGAGTCTGGCACGCTGAAGCTTTCTTT
TRBV12-3/TRBV12-4	TRBJ1-5	NA	many	CASSFWADSNQPQHF	TGTGCCAGCAGTTTTTGGGCAGATAGCAATCAGCCCCAGCATTTT
TRBV19	TRBJ2-2	NA	many	CASSPGLNTGELFF	TGTGCCAGTAGCCCGGGCCTGAACACCGGGGAGCTGTTTTTT
TRBV18	TRBJ2-7	TRBD2	NA	CASSPSGMPYEQYF	TGTGCCAGCTCACCTAGCGGGATGCCCTACGAGCAGTACTTC
TRBV6-2/TRBV6-3	TRBJ1-1	NA	many	CASSYLDKNTEAFF	TGTGCCAGCAGTTACCTGGACAAGAACACTGAAGCTTTCTTT
TRBV7-2	TRBJ2-7	NA	many	CASSLGSTIANYEQYF	TGTGCCAGCAGCTTAGGGTCCACGATAGCTAACTACGAGCAGTACTTC
TRBV28	TRBJ1-5	TRBD1	many	CASSSTGGLPGRHSNQPQHF	TGTGCCAGCAGTTCGACAGGGGGCCTCCCGGGGAGGCATAGCAATCAGCCCCAGCATTTT
TRBV14	TRBJ1-1	NA	NA	CASTQWGGTKAFF	TGTGCCAGCACACAATGGGGAGGGACTAAAGCTTTCTTT
TRBV30	TRBJ1-1	NA	NA	CAWSALGALNTEAFF	TGTGCCTGGAGCGCCTTAGGGGCCCTGAACACTGAAGCTTTCTTT
TRBV11-3	TRBJ1-1	TRBD1	many	CASSAGGAEAFF	TGTGCCAGCAGCGCAGGGGGCGCGGAAGCTTTCTTT
TRBV2	TRBJ2-2	NA	NA	CASSTGLLNTGELFF	TGTGCCAGCAGTACGGGACTCCTAAACACCGGGGAGCTGTTTTTT
TRBV11-2	TRBJ1-5	NA	few	CASSLDSGVGQPQHF	TGTGCCAGCAGCTTAGACTCAGGGGTGGGTCAGCCCCAGCATTTT
TRBV5-5	TRBJ2-7	NA	many	CASSARVSPQMGQYF	TGTGCCAGCAGCGCTAGAGTTTCCCCGCAGATGGGGCAGTACTTC
TRBV6-1	TRBJ1-5	NA	NA	CASRPGSDYQPQHF	TGTGCCAGCCGACCAGGGAGTGACTATCAGCCCCAGCATTTT
TRBV6-1	TRBJ1-2	NA	NA	CASIGFRSNYGYTF	TGTGCCAGCATTGGGTTCCGATCTAACTATGGCTACACCTTC
TRBV20-1	TRBJ1-2	NA	many	CSAQEAGPFQTGYTF	TGCAGTGCCCAAGAGGCGGGACCCTTCCAAACTGGGTACACCTTC
TRBV12-3/TRBV12-4	TRBJ1-5	TRBD1	many	CPNGDRGGYSNQPQHF	TGTCCCAACGGAGACAGGGGGGGATATAGCAATCAGCCCCAGCATTTT
TRBV11-2	TRBJ2-5	NA	many	CASSLDQRTETQYF	TGTGCCAGCAGCTTAGATCAAAGAACAGAGACCCAGTACTTC